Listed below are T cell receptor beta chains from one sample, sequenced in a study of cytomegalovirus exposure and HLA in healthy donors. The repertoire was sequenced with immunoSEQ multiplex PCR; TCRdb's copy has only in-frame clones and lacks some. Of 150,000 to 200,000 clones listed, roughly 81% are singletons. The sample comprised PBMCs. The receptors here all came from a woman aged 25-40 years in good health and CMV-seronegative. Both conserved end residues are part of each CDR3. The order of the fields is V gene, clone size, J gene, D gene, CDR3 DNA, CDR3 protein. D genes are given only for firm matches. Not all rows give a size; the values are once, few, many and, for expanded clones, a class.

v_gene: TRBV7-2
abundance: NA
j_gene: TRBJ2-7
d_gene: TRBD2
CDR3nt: TGTGCCAGCAGCTTAGGGCCGTCGGGGGGCGAGCAGTACTTC
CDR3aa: CASSLGPSGGEQYF

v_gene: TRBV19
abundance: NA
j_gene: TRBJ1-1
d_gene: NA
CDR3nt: TGTGCCAGTAGCAGGGCGAACACTGAAGCTTTCTTT
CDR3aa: CASSRANTEAFF

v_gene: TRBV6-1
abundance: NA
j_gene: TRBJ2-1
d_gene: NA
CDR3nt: TGTGCCAGCAGTGTACAGTACAATGAGCAGTTCTTC
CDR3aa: CASSVQYNEQFF

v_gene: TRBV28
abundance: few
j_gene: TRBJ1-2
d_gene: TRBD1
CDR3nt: TGTGCCAGCACCTATGGAGGGACAGGCGGAGGCTACACCTTC
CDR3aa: CASTYGGTGGGYTF

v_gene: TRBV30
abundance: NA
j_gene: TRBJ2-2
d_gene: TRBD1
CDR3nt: TGTGCCTGGAGGCTCGGGACAGGAGGTAACGGGGAGCTGTTTTTT
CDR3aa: CAWRLGTGGNGELFF

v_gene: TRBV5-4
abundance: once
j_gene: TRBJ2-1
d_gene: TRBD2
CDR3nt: TGTGCCAGCAGCTCGAGCGGGAGTCAAGGTAGCAATGAGCAGTTCTTC
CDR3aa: CASSSSGSQGSNEQFF

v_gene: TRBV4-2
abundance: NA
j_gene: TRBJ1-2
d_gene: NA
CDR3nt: TGTGCCAGCAGCCAGGGGGGATCCGGCGGCTACACCTTC
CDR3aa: CASSQGGSGGYTF

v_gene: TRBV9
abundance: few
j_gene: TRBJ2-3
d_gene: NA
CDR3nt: TGTGCCAGCAGCGGCGACGGACAGCCGTCGGGGACGCAGTATTTT
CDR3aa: CASSGDGQPSGTQYF

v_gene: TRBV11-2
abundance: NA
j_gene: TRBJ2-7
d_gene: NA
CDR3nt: TGTGCCAGCAGCTTAGATATATACGAGCAGTACTTC
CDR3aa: CASSLDIYEQYF

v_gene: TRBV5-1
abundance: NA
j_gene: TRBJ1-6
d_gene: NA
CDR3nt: TGCGCCAGCAGCTTGGCCTACAGGCAAAATTCACCCCTCCACTTT
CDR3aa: CASSLAYRQNSPLHF

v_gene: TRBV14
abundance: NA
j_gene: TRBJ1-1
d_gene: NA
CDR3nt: TGTGCCAGCAGCCAAGATCCACTGCCTGAAGCTTTCTTT
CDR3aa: CASSQDPLPEAFF

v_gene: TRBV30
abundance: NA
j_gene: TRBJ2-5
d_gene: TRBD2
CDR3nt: TGTGCCTGGAGTGGGGTCCGTAGCGGGGGGCGACAAGAGACCCAGTACTTC
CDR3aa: CAWSGVRSGGRQETQYF

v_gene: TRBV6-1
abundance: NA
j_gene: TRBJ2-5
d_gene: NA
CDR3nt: TGTGCCAGCAGGAAGGGGGAGACCCAGTACTTC
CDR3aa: CASRKGETQYF

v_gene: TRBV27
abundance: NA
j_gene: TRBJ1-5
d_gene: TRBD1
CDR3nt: TGTGCCAGCAGTTCGACCCGGGACAGGGGCAATCAGCCCCAGCATTTT
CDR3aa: CASSSTRDRGNQPQHF

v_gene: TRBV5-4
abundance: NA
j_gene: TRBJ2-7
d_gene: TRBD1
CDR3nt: TGTGCCAGCAGTCGACAGGGGGACGCCTACGAGCAGTACTTC
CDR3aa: CASSRQGDAYEQYF

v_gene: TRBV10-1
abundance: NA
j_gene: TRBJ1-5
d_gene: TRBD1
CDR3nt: TGCGCCAGTACCGACGACAGGGAACAAACCCACCACAATCAGCCCCAGCATTTT
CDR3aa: CASTDDREQTHHNQPQHF

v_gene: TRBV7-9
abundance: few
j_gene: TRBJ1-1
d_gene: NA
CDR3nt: TGTGCCAGCACCCTGTCCCTTAACACTGAAGCTTTCTTT
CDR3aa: CASTLSLNTEAFF

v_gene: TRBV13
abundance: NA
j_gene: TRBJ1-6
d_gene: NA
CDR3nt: TGTGCCAGCAGCTTAGAGGGGGAGAGCTCCTATAATTCACCCCTCCACTTT
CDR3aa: CASSLEGESSYNSPLHF

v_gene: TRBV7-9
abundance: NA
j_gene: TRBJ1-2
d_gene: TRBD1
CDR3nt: TGTGCCAGCAGCTTAGCAGACAGGGGGGACTATGGCTACACCTTC
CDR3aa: CASSLADRGDYGYTF

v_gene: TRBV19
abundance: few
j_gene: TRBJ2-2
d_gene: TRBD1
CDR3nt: TGTGCCAGTAGTCTACAGGGGGCAAGGCTGTTTTTT
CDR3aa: CASSLQGARLFF

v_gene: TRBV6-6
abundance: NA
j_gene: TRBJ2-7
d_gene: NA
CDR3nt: TGTGCCAGCAGTTTACCGGACAGTTCCTACGAGCAGTACTTC
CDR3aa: CASSLPDSSYEQYF

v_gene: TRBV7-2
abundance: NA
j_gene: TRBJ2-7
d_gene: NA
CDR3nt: TGTGCCAGCAGCCCCGGGCAGGGTCCCAACGAGCAGTACTTC
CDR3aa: CASSPGQGPNEQYF

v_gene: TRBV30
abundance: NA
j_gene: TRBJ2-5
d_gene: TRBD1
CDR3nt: TGTGCCTGTACTATAAACAGGGGAAGCGAGACCCAGTACTTC
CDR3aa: CACTINRGSETQYF

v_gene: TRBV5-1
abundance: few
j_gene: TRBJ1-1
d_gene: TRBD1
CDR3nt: TGCGCCAGCAGTTCAGGGGAGGACAGGGGGAAAACTGAAGCTTTCTTT
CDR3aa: CASSSGEDRGKTEAFF

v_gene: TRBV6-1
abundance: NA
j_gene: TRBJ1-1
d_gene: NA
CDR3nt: TGTGCCAGCAGTGAACTCAGAACAGGTTCTTTCTTT
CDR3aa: CASSELRTGSFF

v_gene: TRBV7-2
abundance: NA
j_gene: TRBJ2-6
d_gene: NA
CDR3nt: TGTGCCAGCAGCTTCCTCTCTGGGGCCAACGTCCTGACTTTC
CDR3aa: CASSFLSGANVLTF

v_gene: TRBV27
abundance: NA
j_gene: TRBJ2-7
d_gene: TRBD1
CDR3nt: TGTGCCAGCAGTTACGGACAGGGGACCTACGAGCAGTACTTC
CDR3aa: CASSYGQGTYEQYF

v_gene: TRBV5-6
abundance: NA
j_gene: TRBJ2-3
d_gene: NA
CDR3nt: TGTGCCAGCAGCTTGGCGGGAGTACATACGCAGTATTTT
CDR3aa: CASSLAGVHTQYF

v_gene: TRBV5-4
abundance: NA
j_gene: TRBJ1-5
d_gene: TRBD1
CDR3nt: TGTGCCAGCAGCCTGGGAGGGGGCGTTGGTCAGCCCCAGCATTTT
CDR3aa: CASSLGGGVGQPQHF

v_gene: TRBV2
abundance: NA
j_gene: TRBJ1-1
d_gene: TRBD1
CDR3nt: TGTGCCAGCAGGAAAGGACAGGGCAGCACTGAAGCTTTCTTT
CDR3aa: CASRKGQGSTEAFF

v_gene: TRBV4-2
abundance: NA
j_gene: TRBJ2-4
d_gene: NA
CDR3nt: TGTGCCAGCAGCCAAGAACGGACTCGAGGGGCCAAAAACATTCAGTACTTC
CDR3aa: CASSQERTRGAKNIQYF

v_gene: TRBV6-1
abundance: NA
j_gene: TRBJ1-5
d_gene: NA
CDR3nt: TGTGCCAGCAGTGATCCAGGGTTTCAGGCCGATCAGCCCCAGCATTTT
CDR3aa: CASSDPGFQADQPQHF

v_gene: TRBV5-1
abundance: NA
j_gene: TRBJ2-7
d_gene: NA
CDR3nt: TGCGCCAGCAGCTTGGACAGGGCACCTAACGAGCAGTACTTC
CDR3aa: CASSLDRAPNEQYF

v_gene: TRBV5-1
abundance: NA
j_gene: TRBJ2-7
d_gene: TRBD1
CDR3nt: TGCGCCAGCAGCACCCGGACAGGGGGGACGGACGAGCAGTACTTC
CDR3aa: CASSTRTGGTDEQYF

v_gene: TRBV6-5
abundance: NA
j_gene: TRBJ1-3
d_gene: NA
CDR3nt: TGTGCCAGCAGTAGACTCGGCTCTGGAAACACCATATATTTT
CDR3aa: CASSRLGSGNTIYF

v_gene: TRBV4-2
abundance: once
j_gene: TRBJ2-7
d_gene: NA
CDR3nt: TGTGCCAGCAGCCAAGAAGAGCAGCGCTCCTACGAGCAGTACTTC
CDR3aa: CASSQEEQRSYEQYF

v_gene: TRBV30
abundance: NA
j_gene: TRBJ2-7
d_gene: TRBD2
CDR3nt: TGTGCCTGGAGTTCCCGACTAGCGAGCTACTACGAGCAGTACTTC
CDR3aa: CAWSSRLASYYEQYF

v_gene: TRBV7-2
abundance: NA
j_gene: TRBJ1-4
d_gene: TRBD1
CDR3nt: TGTGCCAGCAGCCACAACAGGGGCGATAATGAAAAACTGTTTTTT
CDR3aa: CASSHNRGDNEKLFF

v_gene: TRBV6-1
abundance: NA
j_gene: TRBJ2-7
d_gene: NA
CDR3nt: TGTGCCAGCAGTGACTGGCGACAGATCTCCTACGAGCAGTACTTC
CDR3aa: CASSDWRQISYEQYF

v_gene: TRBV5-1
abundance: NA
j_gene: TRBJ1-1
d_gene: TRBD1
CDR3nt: TGCGCCAGCAGCTTGGGCACAGGGGAGAACACTGAAGCTTTCTTT
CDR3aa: CASSLGTGENTEAFF

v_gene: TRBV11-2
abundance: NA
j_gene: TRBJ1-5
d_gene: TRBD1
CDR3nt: TGTGCCAGCAGCTTAGGAACAGGGGTGGATCAGCCCCAGCATTTT
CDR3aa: CASSLGTGVDQPQHF

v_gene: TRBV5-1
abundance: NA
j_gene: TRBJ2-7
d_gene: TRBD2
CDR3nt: TGCGCCAGCAGCTTGGGACCGAACCTCCTTCGCGGGAGTTTCTACGAGCAGTACTTC
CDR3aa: CASSLGPNLLRGSFYEQYF

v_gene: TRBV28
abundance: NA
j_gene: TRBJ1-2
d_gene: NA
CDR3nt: TGTGCCAGCAGTCAAAGGGCGGGGAGAGGCTACACCTTC
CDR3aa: CASSQRAGRGYTF

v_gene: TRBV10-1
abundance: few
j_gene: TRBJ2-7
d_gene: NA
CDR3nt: TGCGCCAGCAGTCCGAGGGCCCTCGCCGAGCAGTACTTC
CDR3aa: CASSPRALAEQYF

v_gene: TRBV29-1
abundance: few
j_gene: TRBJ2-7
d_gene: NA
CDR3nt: TGCAGCGTTGAAGACGGTACCTACGAGCAGTACTTC
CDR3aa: CSVEDGTYEQYF

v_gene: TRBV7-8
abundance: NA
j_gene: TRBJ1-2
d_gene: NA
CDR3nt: TGTGCCAGCAGCTCTTCCCTGCCGGGAGGGATGTATGGCTACACCTTC
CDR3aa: CASSSSLPGGMYGYTF

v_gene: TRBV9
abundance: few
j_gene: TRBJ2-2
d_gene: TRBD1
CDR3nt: TGTGCCAGCCGCTCCGGGACAGTGAACACCGGGGAGCTGTTTTTT
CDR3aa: CASRSGTVNTGELFF

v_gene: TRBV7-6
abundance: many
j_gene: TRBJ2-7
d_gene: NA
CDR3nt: TGTGCCAGCAGCTTAAACGGCGTGCTAGTCCCGAGCTCCTACGAGCAGTACTTC
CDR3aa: CASSLNGVLVPSSYEQYF

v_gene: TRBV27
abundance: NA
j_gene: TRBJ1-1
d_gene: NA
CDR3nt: TGTGCCAGCAGGACAGGGAACACTGAAGCTTTCTTT
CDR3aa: CASRTGNTEAFF

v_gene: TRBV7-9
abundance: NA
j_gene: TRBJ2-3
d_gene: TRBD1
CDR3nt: TGTGCCAGCAGCCCCGGACAGGGAGGCGCAGATACGCAGTATTTT
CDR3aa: CASSPGQGGADTQYF

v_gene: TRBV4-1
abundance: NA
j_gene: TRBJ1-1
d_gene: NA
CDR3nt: TGCGCCAGCAGCCCCCGGGGTGCGGGGACTGAAGCTTTCTTT
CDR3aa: CASSPRGAGTEAFF

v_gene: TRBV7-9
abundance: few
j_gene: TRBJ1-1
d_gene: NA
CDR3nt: TGTGCCAGCAGCTTAGGGTTAGACAGTATCGCTGAAGCTTTCTTT
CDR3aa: CASSLGLDSIAEAFF

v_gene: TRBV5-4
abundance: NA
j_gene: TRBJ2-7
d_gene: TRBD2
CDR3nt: TGTGCCAGCAGCTTCACCGGGAGGGTGGACGAGCAGTACTTC
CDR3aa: CASSFTGRVDEQYF

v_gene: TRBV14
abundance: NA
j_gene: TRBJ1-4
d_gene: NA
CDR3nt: TGTGCCAGCAGCCAAGTCCTAGGCAGATTCGAAAAACTGTTTTTT
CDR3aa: CASSQVLGRFEKLFF

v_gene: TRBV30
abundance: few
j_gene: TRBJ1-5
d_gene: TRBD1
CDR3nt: TGTGCCTGGAGAGAAAAAGGACAGGGGAATCAGCCCCAGCATTTT
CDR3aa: CAWREKGQGNQPQHF

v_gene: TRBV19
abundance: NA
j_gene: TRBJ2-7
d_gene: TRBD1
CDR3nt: TGTGCCAGTGGTAGCAACAGGGGCTCCTACGAGCAGTACTTC
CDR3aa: CASGSNRGSYEQYF

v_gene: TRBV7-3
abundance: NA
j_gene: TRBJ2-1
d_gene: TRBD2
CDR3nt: TGTGCCAGCAGCTCCCTCAGCGGGGGGGCCTACAATGAGCAGTTCTTC
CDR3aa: CASSSLSGGAYNEQFF

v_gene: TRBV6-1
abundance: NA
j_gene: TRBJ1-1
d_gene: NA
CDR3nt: TGTGCCAGCAGTGAAGGAGGGATCACTGAAGCTTTCTTT
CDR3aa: CASSEGGITEAFF

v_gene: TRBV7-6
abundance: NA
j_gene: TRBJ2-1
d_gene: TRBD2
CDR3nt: TGTGCCAGCAGCTTACTTACCGCGGGGGGATACAATGAGCAGTTCTTC
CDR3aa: CASSLLTAGGYNEQFF

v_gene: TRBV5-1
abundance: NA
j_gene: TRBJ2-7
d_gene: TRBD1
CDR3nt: TGCGCCAGCAGCTTTGGGCAGGGGGTATACGAGCAGTACTTC
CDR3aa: CASSFGQGVYEQYF